These T cell receptor beta chains were read from a single sample in a study of identical twins. TCRdb passed the 5' RACE reads through MiXCR, listing each CDR3 protein once. Of 220,000 or so distinct CDR3 sequences in the sample, roughly 7% are singletons; the top ten hold 3.5% to 4%. These sequences were also reported in another study, on yellow fever vaccine responses in identical twins.

The sequenced sample consisted of memory (CD45RO+) T cells sorted from blood. These receptors originate from a woman aged 18-29 years in good health. CDR3s leave out the opening cysteine and the closing phenylalanine or tryptophan. Each record gives: J gene, clone size, V gene, CDR3 protein. Size tells how often a clone was seen (once, few, many) or the class of an expanded clone, and some rows leave it out.

j_gene: TRBJ2-5; abundance: few; v_gene: TRBV24-1; CDR3aa: ATSDFGLAVQETQY
j_gene: TRBJ2-1; abundance: few; v_gene: TRBV20-1; CDR3aa: TARKVKTSGGAYNEQF
j_gene: TRBJ2-6; abundance: many; v_gene: TRBV5-1; CDR3aa: ASSKGQDGTGANVLT
j_gene: TRBJ2-3; abundance: -; v_gene: TRBV7-9; CDR3aa: ASSLVPQGDTQY
j_gene: TRBJ1-6; abundance: -; v_gene: TRBV6-5; CDR3aa: ASRSMRSPLH
j_gene: TRBJ1-2; abundance: -; v_gene: TRBV29-1; CDR3aa: SVVSTNYGYT
j_gene: TRBJ1-2; abundance: many; v_gene: TRBV12-3/TRBV12-4; CDR3aa: ASSDYRDRRIYGYT
j_gene: TRBJ2-1; abundance: few; v_gene: TRBV7-9; CDR3aa: ASSYTKTGTWGNEQF
j_gene: TRBJ2-5; abundance: many; v_gene: TRBV3-1; CDR3aa: ASSHSGPQETQY
j_gene: TRBJ2-7; abundance: few; v_gene: TRBV7-9; CDR3aa: ASSLVRDRGYEQY
j_gene: TRBJ2-2; abundance: -; v_gene: TRBV10-3; CDR3aa: ATRDLQTNTGELF
j_gene: TRBJ1-2; abundance: few; v_gene: TRBV12-3/TRBV12-4; CDR3aa: ASSPPGGNYGYT
j_gene: TRBJ2-1; abundance: many; v_gene: TRBV7-2; CDR3aa: ASRHPGGDPQEF
j_gene: TRBJ1-4; abundance: many; v_gene: TRBV11-2; CDR3aa: ASSFRQGEKLF
j_gene: TRBJ2-2; abundance: many; v_gene: TRBV4-1; CDR3aa: ASSQLPGELF